Following are 27 T cell receptor beta chains from one sample sequenced in a study of T cells expressing NK-cell markers. TCRdb reworked the 5' RACE reads into one entry per CDR3 protein, no DNA. Here the sample table reports roughly 180,000 distinct CDR3 sequences. Sequencing used blood T cells: a sorted CD56 or NKG2C T cell subset, CD4+ or CD8+ T cells, or bulk PBMC T cells (not recorded which). All receptors come from a man aged 18-70 years in good health.

Here the CDR3 reads CASSPAGGTNQPQHF. The V call is TRBV5-1, the J call TRBJ1-5; TCRdb's assignment of TRBD1 cannot be checked, as there is no DNA. Germline V gene lookup returns CDR1 SGHRS and CDR2 YFSETQ. The CDR3 has 15 amino acids.

The J gene is TRBJ2-4, the V gene TRBV12-3 or TRBV12-4; TCRdb picks TRBD1, but there is no DNA to check that call. The CDR3 totals 15 residues. This CDR3 reads CASWARGLSKNIQYF.

This chain joins TRBV9 and TRBJ1-2; TCRdb's D gene call, TRBD1, goes unchecked for lack of DNA. CDR1 SGDLS and CDR2 YYNGEE come from the germline V gene. The CDR3 has 13 amino acids. CDR3 protein: CASSIGQGYGYTF.

The chain has TRBV4-1 and TRBJ2-1. Germline V CDR1 and CDR2: MGHRA, YSYEKL. This CDR3 comprises 14 residues. The CDR3 region is CASSHPITYNEQFF.

This sequence joins TRBV28 and TRBJ2-7; TCRdb returns TRBD1, unconfirmable since there is no DNA. This CDR3 is 15 amino acids long. CDR1 and CDR2 from the germline V gene are MDHEN and SYDVKM. This CDR3 reads CASTADRDSSYEQYF.

The chain uses TRBV6-1 and TRBJ2-3; the D gene TCRdb calls, TRBD2, cannot be checked with no DNA. The CDR3 is 14 residues long. The germline V gene has CDR1 MNHNS and CDR2 SASEGT. CDR3 loop: CASGIRDLPDTQYF.

The V call is TRBV29-1, the J call TRBJ1-2; checking the TCRdb D call of TRBD1 is not possible without DNA. Per the germline V gene, CDR1 is SQVTM and CDR2 is ANQGSEA. The CDR3 runs 16 residues. The CDR3 spells CSVEAAQGNGPYGYTF.

The rearrangement joins TRBV6-2 or TRBV6-3 to TRBJ2-3; checking the TCRdb D call of TRBD1 is not possible without DNA. The germline V gene has CDR1 MNHEY and CDR2 SVGEGT. The CDR3 is made up of 15 amino acids. The CDR3 loop is CASSSYRDYTDTQYF.

The chain links TRBV7-3 to TRBJ2-6; TCRdb reports TRBD1, a call that lacks DNA to check it against. Germline CDR1 and CDR2: SGHTA and FQGTGA. This CDR3 spans 17 amino acids. The CDR3: CASSTPLQSSGANVLTF.

The CDR3: CASSLGRPTNEKLFF. The chain combines TRBV11-2 with TRBJ1-4. The CDR3 spans 15 residues. CDR1 is SGHAT, CDR2 FQNNGV, per germline.

V usage is TRBV6-2 or TRBV6-3 and J usage is TRBJ2-3; TCRdb's D call, TRBD1, is unchecked because there is no DNA. CDR3 length: 20 residues. CDR1 is MNHEY and CDR2 is SVGEGT in the germline V gene. This chain's CDR3 is CASSYSGVQAPSPSTDTQYF.

The chain links TRBV12-3 or TRBV12-4 to TRBJ2-3; TCRdb's D gene call, TRBD1, goes unchecked for lack of DNA. This CDR3 region has 15 residues. The CDR3 sequence is CASKPDRRNTDTQYF.

J is TRBJ1-2 and V is TRBV7-2. Germline V gene lookup returns CDR1 SGHTA and CDR2 FQGNSA. The CDR3 contains 15 residues. CDR3 sequence reads: CASSTFPGLNYGYTF.

The V gene is TRBV28, the J gene TRBJ2-1. CDR3 size: 14 residues. Per germline, CDR1 MDHEN and CDR2 SYDVKM. CDR3: CASVPVDSYNEQFF.

V usage is TRBV11-1 and J usage is TRBJ2-5; TCRdb's D call, TRBD2, is unchecked because there is no DNA. The germline V gene has CDR1 SGHAT and CDR2 FQDESV (reference sequence). The CDR3 is made up of 16 amino acids. The CDR3 region is CASSPIGLGNQETQYF. Drawing the rest from reference TRBV11-1 and TRBJ2-5, the complete variable domain is EAEVAQSPRYKITEKSQAVAFWCDPISGHATLYWYRQILGQGPELLVQFQDESVVDDSQLPKDRFSAERLKGVDSTLKIQPAELGDSAMYLCASSPIGLGNQETQYFGPGTRLLVL.

The gene calls are TRBV7-9 and TRBJ2-7; the D gene TCRdb calls, TRBD1, cannot be checked with no DNA. CDR1 and CDR2 (germline): SEHNR, FQNEAQ (reference sequence). The CDR3 has 16 amino acids. CDR3 residues: CASSLDVRGHRNEQYF.

The genes are TRBV11-2 and TRBJ2-1. The CDR3 extends over 13 amino acids. Germline V lookup: CDR1 SGHAT, CDR2 FQNNGV. The CDR3 sequence: CASSGLFYNEQFF.

The rearrangement links TRBV12-3 or TRBV12-4 to TRBJ2-7; TCRdb names TRBD2, which stays unverified in the absence of DNA. CDR3 size: 14 residues. CDR3: CASSLSGASYEQYF.

The CDR3 is CASNRTAGQRNTDTQYF. The rearrangement links TRBV12-3 or TRBV12-4 to TRBJ2-3; TCRdb's D call of TRBD1 is untestable without DNA. The CDR3 has 17 residues.

This sequence joins TRBV20-1 and TRBJ2-5; lacking DNA, the TRBD1 call made by TCRdb goes unchecked. Germline lookup yields CDR1 DFQATT and CDR2 SNEGSKA (reference sequence). The CDR3 extends over 16 amino acids. CDR3 loop: CSARDQEEAFGETQYF.

V gene TRBV14 combines with J gene TRBJ2-7; TCRdb reports TRBD1, a call that lacks DNA to check it against. Germline V gene lookup returns CDR1 SGHDN and CDR2 FVKESK. The CDR3 length is 15 residues. CDR3 region: CASSLVGGADYEQYF.

V and J are TRBV5-1 and TRBJ2-1; TCRdb outputs TRBD1, but without DNA this stays unchecked. This CDR3 region has 15 residues. Germline CDR1 and CDR2: SGHRS and YFSETQ. The CDR3 here is CASSLDRGLYNEQFF.

The J gene is TRBJ1-2, the V gene TRBV4-2; the TCRdb D gene call, TRBD1, has no DNA to confirm it. Germline CDR1 and CDR2: LGHNA and YNFKEQ. The CDR3 is made up of 13 amino acids. CDR3 loop: CASSPRQPYGYTF.

J is TRBJ1-2 and V is TRBV11-2; the D gene TCRdb calls, TRBD1, cannot be checked with no DNA. The CDR3 consists of 14 residues. Germline CDR1 reads SGHAT; CDR2 reads FQNNGV. The CDR3: CASSSDREGYGYTF.

The CDR3 loop reads CAIRTGSSYEQYF. This rearrangement joins TRBV10-3 to TRBJ2-7; TCRdb selects TRBD1, and the lack of DNA leaves this call unchecked. CDR3 length equals 13 residues. Germline V gives CDR1 ENHRY, CDR2 SYGVKD.

The chain uses TRBV28 and TRBJ1-4; lacking DNA, the TRBD1 call made by TCRdb goes unchecked. This CDR3 has 14 residues. CDR1 MDHEN and CDR2 SYDVKM come from the germline V gene. This chain's CDR3 is CASSFRQPNEKLFF.

The V gene is TRBV24-1, the J gene TRBJ2-5; absent DNA, TCRdb's TRBD2 call cannot be checked. CDR1 and CDR2 (germline): KGHDR, SFDVKD. This CDR3 contains 14 residues. The CDR3 sequence: CATSAAGGQETQYF.